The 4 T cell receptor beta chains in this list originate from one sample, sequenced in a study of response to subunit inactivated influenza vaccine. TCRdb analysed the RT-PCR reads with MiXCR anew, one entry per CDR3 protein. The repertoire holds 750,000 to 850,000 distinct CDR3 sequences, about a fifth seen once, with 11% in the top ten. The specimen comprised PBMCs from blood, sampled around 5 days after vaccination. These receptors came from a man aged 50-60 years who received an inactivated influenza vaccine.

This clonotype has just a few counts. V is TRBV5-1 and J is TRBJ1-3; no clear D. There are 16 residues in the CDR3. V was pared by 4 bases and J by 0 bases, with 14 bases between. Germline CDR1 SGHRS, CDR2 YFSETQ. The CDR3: CASSATLGSSGNTIYF. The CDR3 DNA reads TGCGCCAGCAGCGCAACCTTGGGGAGCTCTGGAAACACCATATATTTT. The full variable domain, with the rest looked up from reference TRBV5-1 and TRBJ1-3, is KAGVTQTPRYLIKTRGQQVTLSCSPISGHRSVSWYQQTPGQGLQFLFEYFSETQRNKGNFPGRFSGRQFSNSRSEMNVSTLELGDSALYLCASSATLGSSGNTIYFGEGSWLTVV.

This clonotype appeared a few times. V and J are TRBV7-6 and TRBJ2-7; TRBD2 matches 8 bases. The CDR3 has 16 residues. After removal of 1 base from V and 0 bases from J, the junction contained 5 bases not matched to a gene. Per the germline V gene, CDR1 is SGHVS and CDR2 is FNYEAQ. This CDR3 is CASSLGSGGSSYEQYF. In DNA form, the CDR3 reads TGTGCCAGCAGCTTAGGGAGCGGGGGAAGCTCCTACGAGCAGTACTTC.

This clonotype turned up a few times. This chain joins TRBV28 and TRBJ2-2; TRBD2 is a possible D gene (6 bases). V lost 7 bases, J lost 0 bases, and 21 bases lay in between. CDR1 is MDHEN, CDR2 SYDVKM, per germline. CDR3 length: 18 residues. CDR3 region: CASTPNPGTFPNTGELFF. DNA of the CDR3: TGTGCCAGCACCCCTAACCCAGGGACTTTCCCGAACACCGGGGAGCTGTTTTTT.

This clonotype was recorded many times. DNA for the CDR3: TGCAGTGCCGCATATAGAGAGACCCAGTACTTC. This translates into CSAAYRETQYF. The chain carries TRBV20-1 and TRBJ2-5; D call uncertain. V was clipped by 6 bases and J by 4 bases, with 9 bases between them. Germline assignment: CDR1 DFQATT and CDR2 SNEGSKA (reference sequence). The CDR3 spans 11 residues.